The clone carrying this T cell receptor beta chain has at least ten counts. Its antigen is still unknown. Those patients with uncontrolled infection, other autoimmune disease, pregnancy or lactation were excluded. Diagnosis rested on symptoms, serum thyroxine and TRAb, thyroid ultrasound, and orbital computed tomography. This entry belongs to a study of T cells in Graves' hyperthyroidism and ophthalmopathy. Researchers took RNA transcripts and amplified the TCR beta CDR3 regions from them. The HTBI set primed first-round TCR CDR3 RT-PCR. TCRdb called the multiplex PCR reads again in MiXCR, with one record for every CDR3 protein. The sample holds roughly 750,000 distinct CDR3 sequences, about 17% seen once. Trimming removed 6 bases from V and 5 bases from J, with 20 bases in between. The CDR3 totals 16 residues. Looked up from germline, CDR1 is MDHEN and CDR2 is SYDVKM. Study outcomes and limitations: Stable hyperthyroidism was told apart from ophthalmopathy by a model built on 13 V-J features. Within blood appeared most thyroid clonotypes that had expanded above 0.001.

Input material: blood. The chain carries TRBV28 and TRBJ1-5; D is unclear. The TCR was taken from a man aged 18 to 29 with Graves' hyperthyroidism. The CDR3 here is CASSLAWAYSYQPQHF. In DNA, the CDR3 is TGTGCCAGCAGCCTGGCCTGGGCCTATAGTTATCAGCCCCAGCATTTT.